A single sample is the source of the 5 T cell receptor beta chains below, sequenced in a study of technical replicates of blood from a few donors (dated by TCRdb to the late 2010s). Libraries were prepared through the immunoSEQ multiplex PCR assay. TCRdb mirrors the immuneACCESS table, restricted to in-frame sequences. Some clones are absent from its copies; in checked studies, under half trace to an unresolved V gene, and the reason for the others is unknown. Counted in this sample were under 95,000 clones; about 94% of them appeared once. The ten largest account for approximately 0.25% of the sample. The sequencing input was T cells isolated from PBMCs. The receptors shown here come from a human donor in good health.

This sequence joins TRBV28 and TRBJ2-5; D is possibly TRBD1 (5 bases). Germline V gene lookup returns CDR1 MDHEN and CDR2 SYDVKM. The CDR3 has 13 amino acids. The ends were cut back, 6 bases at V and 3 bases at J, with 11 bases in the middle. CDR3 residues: CASSSDSKETQYF. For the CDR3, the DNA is TGTGCCAGCAGCTCAGACAGCAAAGAGACCCAGTACTTC.

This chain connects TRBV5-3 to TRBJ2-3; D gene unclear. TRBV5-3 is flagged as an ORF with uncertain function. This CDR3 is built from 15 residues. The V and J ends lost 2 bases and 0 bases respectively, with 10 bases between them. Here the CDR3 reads CARSFRTPSTDTQYF. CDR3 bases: TGTGCCAGAAGCTTCAGAACGCCTAGCACAGATACGCAGTATTTT.

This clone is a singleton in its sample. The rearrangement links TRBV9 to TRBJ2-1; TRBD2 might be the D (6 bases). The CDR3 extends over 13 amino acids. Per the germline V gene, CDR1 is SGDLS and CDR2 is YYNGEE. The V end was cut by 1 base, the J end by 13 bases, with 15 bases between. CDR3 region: CASSVTQTSIQFF. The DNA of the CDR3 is TGTGCCAGCAGCGTAACCCAGACTAGTATTCAGTTCTTC.

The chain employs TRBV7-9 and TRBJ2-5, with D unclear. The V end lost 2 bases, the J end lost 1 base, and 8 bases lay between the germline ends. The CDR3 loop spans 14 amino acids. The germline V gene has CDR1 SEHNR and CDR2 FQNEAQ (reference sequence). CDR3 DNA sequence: TGTGCCAGCAGCTTACGGTCTAGCCAAGAGACCCAGTACTTC. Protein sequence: CASSLRSSQETQYF.

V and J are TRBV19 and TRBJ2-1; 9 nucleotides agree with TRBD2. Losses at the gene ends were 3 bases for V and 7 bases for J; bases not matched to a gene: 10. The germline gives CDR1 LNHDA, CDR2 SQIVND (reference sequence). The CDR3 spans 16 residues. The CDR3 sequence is CASSMRRGGVLNEQFF. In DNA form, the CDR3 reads TGTGCCAGTAGTATGAGGCGGGGGGGCGTTTTAAATGAGCAGTTCTTC.